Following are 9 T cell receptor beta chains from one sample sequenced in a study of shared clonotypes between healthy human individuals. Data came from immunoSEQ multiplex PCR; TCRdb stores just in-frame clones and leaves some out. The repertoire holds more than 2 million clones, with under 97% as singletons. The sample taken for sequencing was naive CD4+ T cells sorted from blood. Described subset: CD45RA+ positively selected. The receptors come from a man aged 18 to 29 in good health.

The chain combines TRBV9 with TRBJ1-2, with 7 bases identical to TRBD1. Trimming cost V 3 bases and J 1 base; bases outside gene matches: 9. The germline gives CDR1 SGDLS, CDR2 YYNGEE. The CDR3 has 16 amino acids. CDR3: CASSAGTEFLNYGYTF. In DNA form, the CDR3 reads TGTGCCAGCAGCGCAGGGACAGAGTTTCTTAACTATGGCTACACCTTC.

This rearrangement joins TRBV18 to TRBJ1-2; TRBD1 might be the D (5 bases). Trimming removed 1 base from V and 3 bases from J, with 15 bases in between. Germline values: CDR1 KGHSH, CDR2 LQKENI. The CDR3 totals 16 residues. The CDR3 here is CASSPRVEGLDYGYTF. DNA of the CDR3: TGTGCCAGCTCACCACGGGTAGAGGGGCTAGACTATGGCTACACCTTC. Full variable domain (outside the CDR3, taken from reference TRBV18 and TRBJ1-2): NAGVMQNPRHLVRRRGQEARLRCSPMKGHSHVYWYRQLPEEGLKFMVYLQKENIIDESGMPKERFSAEFPKEGPSILRIQQVVRGDSAAYFCASSPRVEGLDYGYTFGSGTRLTVV.

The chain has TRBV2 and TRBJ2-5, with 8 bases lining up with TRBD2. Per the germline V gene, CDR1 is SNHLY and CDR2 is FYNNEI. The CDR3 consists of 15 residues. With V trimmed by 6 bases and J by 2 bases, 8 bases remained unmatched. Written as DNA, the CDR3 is TGTGCCAGCAGCCCGAGACTAGCGAAGCAAGAGACCCAGTACTTC. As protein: CASSPRLAKQETQYF.

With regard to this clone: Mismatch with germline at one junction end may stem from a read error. CDR3 nucleotides: TGTGCCAGCAGTTACAGACTAGCCCCCGCACCGGTTCTTGTCTTC. Its protein product is CASSYRLAPAPVLVF. The V call is TRBV6-5, the J call TRBJ2-1; the match to TRBD2 covers 7 bases. In germline, CDR1 is MNHEY, CDR2 SVGAGI. CDR3 size: 15 residues.

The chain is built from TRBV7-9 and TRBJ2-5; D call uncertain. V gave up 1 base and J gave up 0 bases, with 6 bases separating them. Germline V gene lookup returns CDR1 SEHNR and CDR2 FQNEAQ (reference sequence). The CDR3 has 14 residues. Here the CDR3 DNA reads TGTGCCAGCAGCTTAGTTGGGTACCAAGAGACCCAGTACTTC. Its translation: CASSLVGYQETQYF.

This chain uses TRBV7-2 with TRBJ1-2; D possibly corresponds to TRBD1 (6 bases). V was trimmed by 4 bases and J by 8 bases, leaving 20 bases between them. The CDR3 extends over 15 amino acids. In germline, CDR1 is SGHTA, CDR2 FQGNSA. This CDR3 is CASSSGQGWVTGYTF. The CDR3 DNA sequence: TGTGCCAGCAGCTCTGGGCAGGGGTGGGTAACGGGCTACACCTTC.

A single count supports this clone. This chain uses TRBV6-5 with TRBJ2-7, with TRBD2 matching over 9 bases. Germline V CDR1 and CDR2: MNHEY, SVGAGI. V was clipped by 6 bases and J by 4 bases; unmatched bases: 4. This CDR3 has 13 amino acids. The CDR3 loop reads CASRLGLAYEQYF. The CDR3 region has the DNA TGTGCCAGCAGACTGGGACTAGCTTACGAGCAGTACTTC.

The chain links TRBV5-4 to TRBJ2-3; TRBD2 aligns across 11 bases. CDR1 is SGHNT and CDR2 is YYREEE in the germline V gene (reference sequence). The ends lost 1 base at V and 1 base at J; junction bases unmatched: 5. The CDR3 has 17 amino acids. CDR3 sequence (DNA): TGTGCCAGCAGCTTGAAACTAGCGGGAGCCGGCACAGATACGCAGTATTTT. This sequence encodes CASSLKLAGAGTDTQYF.

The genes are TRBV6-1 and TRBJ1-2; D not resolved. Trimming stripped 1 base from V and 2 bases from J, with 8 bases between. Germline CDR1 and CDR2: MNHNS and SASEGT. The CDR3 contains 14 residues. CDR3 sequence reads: CASSEGQTNYGYTF. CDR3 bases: TGTGCCAGCAGTGAAGGTCAAACAAACTATGGCTACACCTTC.